Listed here are 8 T cell receptor beta chains from one sample, sequenced in a study of T-cell reconstitution after alpha-beta-depleted transplantation in children. A TCRbeta library incorporating unique molecular identifiers was prepared. TCRdb reanalysed the PCR reads using MiXCR and keeps one entry per CDR3 protein. Of over 450,000 distinct CDR3 sequences in the sample, 8% to 11% were seen once. The input for sequencing was PBMCs, taken before TCRalphabeta/CD19-depleted stem cell transplant. The origin of the receptors is a child aged 2 to 9 with inherited bone marrow failure, due to receive a stem cell transplant.

The table lists this clonotype with many counts. The chain combines TRBV4-3 with TRBJ2-7; a weak D match, TRBD2 (6 bases). CDR1 is LGHNA and CDR2 is YSLEER in the germline V gene. The CDR3 totals 16 residues. V lost 1 base to trimming and J lost 2 bases, with 15 bases between them. CDR3 sequence reads: CASSQVPGLATYEQYF. DNA for the CDR3: TGCGCCAGCAGCCAAGTTCCGGGACTGGCCACCTACGAGCAGTACTTC.

This clonotype was seen many times. J is TRBJ2-7 and V is TRBV7-2, with D possibly being TRBD2 (7 bases). The germline V gene encodes CDR1 SGHTA and CDR2 FQGNSA. The CDR3 spans 15 residues. V shed 1 base and J shed 9 bases, with 19 bases lying between them. CDR3: CASSLGGGGYERQYF. DNA for the CDR3: TGTGCCAGCAGCTTAGGGGGGGGCGGGTACGAGCGGCAGTACTTC.

The genes are TRBV12-3 or TRBV12-4 and TRBJ2-5, with 12 nucleotides matching TRBD2. The CDR3 runs 17 residues. With 4 bases clipped from V and 2 bases from J, the junction kept 8 bases outside the gene matches. The CDR3 nucleotides read TGTGCCAGCAGTTCCTCTAGCGGGAGGGCTTTTCAAGAGACCCAGTACTTC. Amino acids: CASSSSSGRAFQETQYF.

The sample holds many counts of this clonotype. The chain employs TRBV29-1 and TRBJ1-1; TRBD1 matches 7 bases. Germline V lookup: CDR1 SQVTM, CDR2 ANQGSEA. CDR3 length: 13 amino acids. V was pared by 7 bases and J by 8 bases, with 13 bases of the junction left unmatched. Here the CDR3 DNA reads TGCAGCGCCCTACTAATAGGGGGCTGGGAAGCTTTCTTT. Its translation: CSALLIGGWEAFF.

This clonotype appeared a few times. The chain is built from TRBV20-1 and TRBJ1-1; D is ambiguous. Per the germline V gene, CDR1 is DFQATT and CDR2 is SNEGSKA (reference sequence). The CDR3 has 14 amino acids. Trimming shortened V by 3 bases and J by 1 base, and 12 bases separated the two germline ends. CDR3 DNA sequence: TGCAGTGCTAGTACCCAGCTGTGGAACACTGAAGCTTTCTTT. This gives the protein CSASTQLWNTEAFF.

The chain combines TRBV7-8 with TRBJ2-2; D could derive from TRBD1 or TRBD2 (6 bases each). This CDR3 comprises 13 residues. Germline lookup yields CDR1 SGHVS and CDR2 FQNEAQ. Between the trimmed V and J ends, which lost 5 bases and 7 bases, there was a span of 11 bases. The DNA of the CDR3 is TGTGCCAGCAGCCCGGGGGCGGACGGGGAGCTGTTTTTT. The encoded protein is CASSPGADGELFF. Full variable domain (missing parts from reference TRBV7-8 and TRBJ2-2): GAGVSQSPRYKVAKRGQDVALRCDPISGHVSLFWYQQALGQGPEFLTYFQNEAQLDKSGLPSDRFFAERPEGSVSTLKIQRTQQEDSAVYLCASSPGADGELFFGEGSRLTVL.

This clonotype was counted a few times. V usage is TRBV21-1 and J usage is TRBJ2-7; the table assigns TRBD2, which was not confirmed against the DNA. TRBV21-1 is assigned pseudogene status. The CDR3 contains 12 residues. In DNA, the CDR3 is TGTTTCGGGGCGGGAGAATCCTACGAGCAGTACTTC. Translating it yields CFGAGESYEQYF.

This clonotype was observed at least ten times. The chain employs TRBV5-6 and TRBJ2-7, with D unclear. Germline V gives CDR1 SGHDT, CDR2 YYEEEE. Trimming left V 4 bases short and J 1 base short, with 12 bases between. There are 14 residues in the CDR3. The CDR3 DNA reads as TGTGCCAGCAGCCCCTCCGGTTCGTCCTACGAGCAGTACTTC. This sequence encodes CASSPSGSSYEQYF.